This T cell receptor beta chain was found in a study of T-cell reconstitution after alpha-beta-depleted transplantation in children. Worth noting for this clonotype: Its matching antigen is unknown. A junction end diverges from the germline sequence, so it may reflect a read error.

Germline V gives CDR1 MNHEY, CDR2 SMNVEV (reference sequence). This CDR3 has 16 amino acids. Study-level points and caveats: A year post-transplant, T-cell counts and diversity derived mostly from newly produced T cells. Certain patients had high TCRbeta diversity at day 60, and it came from recipient T cells and thymic progenitors that survived.

Preparing the TCRbeta library involved the use of unique molecular identifiers. TCRdb ran MiXCR on the PCR reads and lists one entry per CDR3 protein. The data contain 500,000 to 650,000 distinct CDR3 sequences, more than 9.5% of them singletons. The rearrangement joins TRBV27 to TRBJ1-5, with D possibly matching TRBD1 (6 bases). The receptor comes from a female patient aged 2-9 years who had a stem cell transplant for aplastic anemia, so the T cells may come from the graft donor. The sample here was PBMCs, mostly from graft donor cells, taken 180 days after TCRalphabeta/CD19-depleted stem cell transplant. The CDR3 coding sequence is TGTGCCAGCAGTTTATACGGGGGCTGGAGCACTCAGCCCCAGCATTTT. Translated, it gives CASSLYGGWSTQPQHF.